These 7 T cell receptor beta chains came from one sample sequenced in a study of CD8 T cells in Susac syndrome. An amount of RNA that ranged from roughly 0.45 to 1 ug was reverse transcribed with random hexamers. TCRdb processed the immunoSEQ multiplex PCR reads anew with MiXCR; each CDR3 protein has one entry. This table has about 400,000 distinct CDR3 sequences, more than 80% appearing once. Source material: CD8+ T cells from PBMCs. The receptors here all came from a human donor with multiple sclerosis.

The table lists this clonotype with a few counts. The CDR3 is CASSAWTGISYEQYF. CDR3 coding DNA: TGTGCCAGCAGTGCCTGGACAGGGATATCCTACGAGCAGTACTTC. The chain recombines TRBV2 with TRBJ2-7, with 8 nucleotides matching TRBD1. With 4 bases clipped from V and 1 base from J, the junction kept 6 bases outside the gene matches. The germline V gene has CDR1 SNHLY and CDR2 FYNNEI. The CDR3 length is 15 residues.

The V and J genes are TRBV30 and TRBJ2-2, with D tentatively TRBD1 (6 bases). The V gene's germline CDR1 is GTSNPN and CDR2 SVGIG (reference sequence). This CDR3 has 17 residues. The ends were cut back, 7 bases at V and 3 bases at J, with 24 bases in the middle. CDR3 loop: CASDLQGRKRDTGELFF. CDR3 coding DNA: TGTGCCTCAGATTTACAGGGACGTAAGAGGGACACCGGGGAGCTGTTTTTT.

This chain uses TRBV19 with TRBJ2-7; no clear D gene. Trimming pared 7 bases from V and 0 bases from J, leaving 13 bases between. This CDR3 region has 14 residues. Germline V gives CDR1 LNHDA, CDR2 SQIVND (reference sequence). The CDR3 DNA sequence: TGTGCCAGTACCCAGACGGGCAGCTCCTACGAGCAGTACTTC. Encoded protein: CASTQTGSSYEQYF.

In its sample, this clonotype was seen a few times. The genes are TRBV19 and TRBJ2-7; D is unclear. V lost 2 bases to trimming and J lost 4 bases, with 9 bases between them. In germline, CDR1 is LNHDA, CDR2 SQIVND (reference sequence). The CDR3 length is 13 residues. The CDR3, as DNA: TGTGCCAGTAGTATACACTCTTCTTACGAGCAGTACTTC. Translation: CASSIHSSYEQYF.

The chain uses TRBV27 and TRBJ2-7, with a weak D call TRBD2 (6 bases). The germline V gene has CDR1 MNHEY and CDR2 SMNVEV (reference sequence). Trimming stripped 6 bases from V and 0 bases from J, with 12 bases between. There are 14 residues in the CDR3. CDR3 loop: CASRLAGSSYEQYF. The CDR3 region has the DNA TGTGCCAGCAGGCTGGCGGGGAGCTCCTACGAGCAGTACTTC.

In this sample, this clonotype turned up once. Here the CDR3 DNA reads TGTGCCAGCAGCGACATAACGGGTTTTAGCAATCAGCCCCAGCATTTT. This codes for CASSDITGFSNQPQHF. The rearrangement uses TRBV7-6 and TRBJ1-5; D gene unclear. Germline assignment: CDR1 SGHVS and CDR2 FNYEAQ. V dropped 5 bases and J dropped 0 bases, with 14 bases sitting between them. This CDR3 spans 16 amino acids.

This chain connects TRBV27 to TRBJ2-2; 8 bases fit TRBD1. V gave up 9 bases and J gave up 2 bases; unmatched junction bases: 8. CDR1 is MNHEY, CDR2 SMNVEV, per germline (reference sequence). The CDR3 consists of 15 residues. CDR3 nucleotides: TGTGCCAGTGACCCGACAGGGGCAAACACCGGGGAGCTGTTTTTT. Translation: CASDPTGANTGELFF.